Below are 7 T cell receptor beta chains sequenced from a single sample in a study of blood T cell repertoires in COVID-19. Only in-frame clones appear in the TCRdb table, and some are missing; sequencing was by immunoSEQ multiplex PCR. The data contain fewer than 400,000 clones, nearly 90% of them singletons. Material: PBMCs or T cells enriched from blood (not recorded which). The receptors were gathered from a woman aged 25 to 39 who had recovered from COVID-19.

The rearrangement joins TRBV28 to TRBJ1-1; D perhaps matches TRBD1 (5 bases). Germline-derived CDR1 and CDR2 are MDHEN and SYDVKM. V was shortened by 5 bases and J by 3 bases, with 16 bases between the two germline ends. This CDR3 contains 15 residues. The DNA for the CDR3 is TGTGCCAGCAGTCCAGCGGGACTTTGGGACACTGAAGCTTTCTTT. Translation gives CASSPAGLWDTEAFF.

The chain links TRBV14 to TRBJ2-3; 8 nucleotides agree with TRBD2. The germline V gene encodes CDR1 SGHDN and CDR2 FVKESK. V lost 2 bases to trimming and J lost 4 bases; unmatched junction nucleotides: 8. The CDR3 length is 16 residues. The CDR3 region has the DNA TGTGCCAGCAGCCAAATTGGGGCGGGAGGCGCAGATACGCAGTATTTT. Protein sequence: CASSQIGAGGADTQYF.

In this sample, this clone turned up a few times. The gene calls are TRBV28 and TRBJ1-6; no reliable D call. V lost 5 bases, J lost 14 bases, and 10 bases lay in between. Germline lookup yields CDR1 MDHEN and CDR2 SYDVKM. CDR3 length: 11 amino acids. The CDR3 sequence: CASSEGLTLHF. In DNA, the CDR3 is TGTGCCAGCAGTGAGGGTCTCACCCTCCACTTT.

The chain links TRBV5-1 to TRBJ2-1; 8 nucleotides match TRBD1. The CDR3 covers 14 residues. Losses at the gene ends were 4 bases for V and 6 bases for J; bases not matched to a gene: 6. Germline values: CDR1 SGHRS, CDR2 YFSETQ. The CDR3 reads CASSRDRTTNEQFF. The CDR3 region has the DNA TGCGCCAGCAGCCGGGACAGGACAACCAATGAGCAGTTCTTC. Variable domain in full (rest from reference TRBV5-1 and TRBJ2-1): KAGVTQTPRYLIKTRGQQVTLSCSPISGHRSVSWYQQTPGQGLQFLFEYFSETQRNKGNFPGRFSGRQFSNSRSEMNVSTLELGDSALYLCASSRDRTTNEQFFGPGTRLTVL.

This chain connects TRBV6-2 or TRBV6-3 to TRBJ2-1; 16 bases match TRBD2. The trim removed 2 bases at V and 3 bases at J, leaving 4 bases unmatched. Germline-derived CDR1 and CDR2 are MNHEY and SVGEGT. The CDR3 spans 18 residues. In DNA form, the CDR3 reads TGTGCCAGCAGTTACGGGACTAGCGGGAGGGCGATCTACAATGAGCAGTTCTTC. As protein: CASSYGTSGRAIYNEQFF.

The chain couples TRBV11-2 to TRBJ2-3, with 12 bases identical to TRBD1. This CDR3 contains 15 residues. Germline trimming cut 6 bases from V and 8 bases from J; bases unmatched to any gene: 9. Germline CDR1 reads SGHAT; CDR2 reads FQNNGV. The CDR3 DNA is TGTGCCAGCAGGGCCGGGACAGGGGGCATTGGTACGCAGTATTTT. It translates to CASRAGTGGIGTQYF. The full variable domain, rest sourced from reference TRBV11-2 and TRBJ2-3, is EAGVAQSPRYKIIEKRQSVAFWCNPISGHATLYWYQQILGQGPKLLIQFQNNGVVDDSQLPKDRFSAERLKGVDSTLKIQPAKLEDSAVYLCASRAGTGGIGTQYFGPGTRLTVL.

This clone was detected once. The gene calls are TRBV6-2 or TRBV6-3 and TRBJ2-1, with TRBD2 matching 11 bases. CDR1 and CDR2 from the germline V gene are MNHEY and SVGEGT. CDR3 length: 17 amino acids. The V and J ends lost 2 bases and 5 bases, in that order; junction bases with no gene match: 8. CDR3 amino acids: CASSYRVGTSGNNEQFF. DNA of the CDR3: TGTGCCAGCAGTTACCGCGTTGGGACTAGCGGTAACAATGAGCAGTTCTTC.